This T cell receptor delta chain was obtained from a study of gamma-delta T cells after stem cell transplantation. Relative to its sample, this clone is medium-sized. This likely traces to a read error, being one base from a far larger clone. The sample has other DNA sequences that encode this CDR3 too. TCRdb processed the RT-PCR reads again with the CATT caller. The repertoire consists of roughly 710 delta-chain clones, with about 1.1% occurring once and the leading ten covering over 70%. This TCR derives from a human donor. It is not recorded whose cells these are; they may come from a transplant donor. The specimen sequenced was gamma-delta T cells.

The CDR3 sequence is CACDTVSLGDREDTDKLIF. DNA of the CDR3: TGTGCCTGTGACACCGTTAGCCTGGGGGATCGGGAGGACACCGATAAGCTCATCTTT. This chain links TRDV2 with TRDJ1, with 9 bases identical to TRDD3. The CDR3 is made up of 19 amino acids. The V gene's germline CDR1 is GEAIGNYY and CDR2 EKD.